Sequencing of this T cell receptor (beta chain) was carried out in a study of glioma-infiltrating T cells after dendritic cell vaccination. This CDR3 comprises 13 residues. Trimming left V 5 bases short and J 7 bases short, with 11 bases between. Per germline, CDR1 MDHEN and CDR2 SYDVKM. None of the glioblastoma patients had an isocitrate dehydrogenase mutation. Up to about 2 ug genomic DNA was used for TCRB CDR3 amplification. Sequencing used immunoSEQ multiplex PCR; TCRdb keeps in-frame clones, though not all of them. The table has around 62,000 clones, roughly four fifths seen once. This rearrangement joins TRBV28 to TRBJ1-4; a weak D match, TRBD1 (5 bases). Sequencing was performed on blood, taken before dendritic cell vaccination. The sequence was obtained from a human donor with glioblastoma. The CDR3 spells CASSPRGSEKLFF. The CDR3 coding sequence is TGTGCCAGCAGTCCTAGGGGAAGTGAAAAACTGTTTTTT.